Listed below are T cell receptor beta chains from one sample, sequenced in a study of T cell responses to AZD1222 COVID-19 vaccine. Using immunoSEQ multiplex PCR, the repertoire was profiled, and TCRdb retains in-frame clones only, with some absent. This table holds 90,000 to 150,000 clones, more than 75% found once. Source: peripheral blood, taken on day 0 of AZD1222 vaccination. These receptors originate from an adult in good health. Each CDR3 is given with its conserved first and last residue. D genes are given only for firm matches. Clone size is given for some rows only: seen once, a few or many times, or a class if the clone is expanded.

d_gene,j_gene,abundance,v_gene,CDR3nt,CDR3aa
NA,TRBJ2-3,NA,TRBV6-6,TGTGCCAGCAGTTATGACTCCACAGATACGCAGTATTTT,CASSYDSTDTQYF
NA,TRBJ1-4,NA,TRBV28,TGTGCCAGCAGACCCCCTCTGGGAAGACTGTTTTTT,CASRPPLGRLFF
TRBD2,TRBJ2-7,NA,TRBV5-1,TGCGCCAGCAGCCCGTTAGCGGGAGGGGTTTCCTACGAGCAGTACTTC,CASSPLAGGVSYEQYF
NA,TRBJ2-7,NA,TRBV6-6,TGTGCCAGCAGTACACTCCGGCAGGGAACCTACGAGCAGTACTTC,CASSTLRQGTYEQYF
NA,TRBJ1-2,NA,TRBV25-1,TGTGCCAGCAGTGAATTGGGCATCCGCCCCTATGGCTACACCTTC,CASSELGIRPYGYTF
NA,TRBJ2-7,NA,TRBV6-5,TGTGCCAGCAGTTACCGGGGGACAGCGCGCGGCTACGAGCAGTACTTC,CASSYRGTARGYEQYF
NA,TRBJ2-4,NA,TRBV6-1,TGTGCCAGCAGTAATGTAGTAGGGAACATTCAGTACTTC,CASSNVVGNIQYF
NA,TRBJ1-6,NA,TRBV30,TGTGCCTGGAGTGCCTTGAGAGGCCTCCACTTT,CAWSALRGLHF
NA,TRBJ1-1,NA,TRBV19,TGTGCCAGTAGTATATCTGTTGGGGCCGCTGAAGCTTTCTTT,CASSISVGAAEAFF
NA,TRBJ2-3,NA,TRBV24-1,TGTGCCACCAGCCTCGGGGCCGCTACGCAGTATTTT,CATSLGAATQYF
NA,TRBJ1-1,NA,TRBV4-1,TGCGCCAGCAGCCAAGATGGCAGGGGTGGCACTGAAGCTTTCTTT,CASSQDGRGGTEAFF
TRBD2,TRBJ2-3,NA,TRBV11-2,TGTGCCAGCAGCTTAACCCCCGGGGGGGCCGGAGATACGCAGTATTTT,CASSLTPGGAGDTQYF
NA,TRBJ2-2,NA,TRBV20-1,TGCAGTGCTAGTCAACAGGACAGACAGAACACCGGGGAGCTGTTTTTT,CSASQQDRQNTGELFF
NA,TRBJ2-1,NA,TRBV27,TGTGCCAGCAGTTTATCCCCCGGTTCCTACAATGAGCAGTTCTTC,CASSLSPGSYNEQFF
NA,TRBJ2-3,NA,TRBV12-3/TRBV12-4,TGTGCCAGCAAAGACATGGGGACAGATACGCAGTATTTT,CASKDMGTDTQYF
TRBD1,TRBJ2-7,few,TRBV7-2,TGTGCCAGCAGCTTAAGGGTCCGAGGGGGCACCTACGAGCAGTACTTC,CASSLRVRGGTYEQYF
NA,TRBJ2-3,NA,TRBV19,TGTGCCAGTAGCCGAGGTGGGGATACGCAGTATTTT,CASSRGGDTQYF
NA,TRBJ1-6,NA,TRBV7-9,TGTGCCAGCAGCCTCGGGACTTCCTATAATTCACCCCTCCACTTT,CASSLGTSYNSPLHF
NA,TRBJ1-4,NA,TRBV24-1,TGTGCCACCAGTGATGAGGGGAGAAAACTGTTTTTT,CATSDEGRKLFF
NA,TRBJ2-2,NA,TRBV28,TGTGCCAGCAAATCGGGGAATTCGGCCGGGGAGCTGTTTTTT,CASKSGNSAGELFF
TRBD2,TRBJ2-5,NA,TRBV6-2/TRBV6-3,TGTGCCAGCAGTTCACTAGCGAGCGAAGAGACCCAGTACTTC,CASSSLASEETQYF
TRBD2,TRBJ2-3,NA,TRBV11-2,TGTGCCAGCAGCTTCAGGGCGGGGGGGAGCACAGATACGCAGTATTTT,CASSFRAGGSTDTQYF
TRBD1,TRBJ1-3,NA,TRBV30,TGTGCCTGGAGTGTACCCAAGGGAGGGACAGCAGGAAACACCATATATTTT,CAWSVPKGGTAGNTIYF
NA,TRBJ1-1,NA,TRBV19,TGTGCCAGTAGTACCTCGGGGACTGGAGGGCGCCAAGCTGAAGCTTTCTTT,CASSTSGTGGRQAEAFF
NA,TRBJ2-5,NA,TRBV6-2/TRBV6-3,TGTGCCAGCAGTTCTCGGCGGAACCAAGAGACCCAGTACTTC,CASSSRRNQETQYF
NA,TRBJ1-5,NA,TRBV6-5,TGTGCCAGCAGTTACTCCCGGGATAGCAATCAGCCCCAGCATTTT,CASSYSRDSNQPQHF
TRBD2,TRBJ2-1,NA,TRBV5-1,TGCGCCAGCAGCCCGAGACCATTAGCGGGAGGGCCTGTTTACAATGAGCAGTTCTTC,CASSPRPLAGGPVYNEQFF
NA,TRBJ1-2,NA,TRBV7-2,TGTGCCAGCAGCTTAGGGGGCGCGGGCTACACCTTC,CASSLGGAGYTF
TRBD1,TRBJ1-2,NA,TRBV24-1,TGTGCCACCAAAGGGACAGGCGTTGGCTACACCTTC,CATKGTGVGYTF
TRBD2,TRBJ2-3,NA,TRBV5-6,TGTGCCAGCAGGAGGCCGGGAGGGCGTACAGATACGCAGTATTTT,CASRRPGGRTDTQYF
NA,TRBJ2-3,NA,TRBV11-1,TGTGCCAGCAGCTTAGTAGGGAGGAGCACAGATACGCAGTATTTT,CASSLVGRSTDTQYF
NA,TRBJ1-1,NA,TRBV7-8,TGTGCCAGCAGCTTAATTGTGGGCACTGAAGCTTTCTTT,CASSLIVGTEAFF
NA,TRBJ2-7,NA,TRBV6-1,TGTGCCAGCAGTGAAGAGCGGGCCTACGAGCAGTACTTC,CASSEERAYEQYF
NA,TRBJ1-3,NA,TRBV6-5,TGTGCCAGCAACGGCCGGGTCGGAAACACCATATATTTT,CASNGRVGNTIYF
NA,TRBJ2-7,NA,TRBV27,TGTGCCAGCAGTTTATCACTGCTCTCCTACGAGCAGTACTTC,CASSLSLLSYEQYF
TRBD1,TRBJ2-7,NA,TRBV6-6,TGTGCCAGCAGTTACGGGGGCAGGGGACAGAGAGACGAGCAGTACTTC,CASSYGGRGQRDEQYF
NA,TRBJ2-7,NA,TRBV6-1,TGTGCCAGCAGTGATAGGCGCGAGCAGTACTTC,CASSDRREQYF